The rows below give T cell receptor beta chains drawn from one sample of a study of control samples from healthy donors and cancer patients. Using immunoSEQ multiplex PCR, the repertoire was profiled, and TCRdb retains in-frame clones only, with some absent. The repertoire consists of around 68,000 clones, with about 80% occurring once and the leading ten covering about 3.1%. Sequences were obtained from PBMCs. These receptor sequences come from a woman aged 50 to 60 with lung cancer. CDR3s include the opening cysteine and the closing phenylalanine or tryptophan. A D gene is named only where the DNA matches it firmly. Clone size appears in some rows only: once, few, many, or a class for an expanded clone.

size	V	J	D	CDR3	DNA
few	TRBV28	TRBJ2-7	-	CASREEKVQYF	TGTGCCAGCAGAGAAGAGAAGGTGCAGTACTTC
-	TRBV28	TRBJ2-3	-	CASGRPDTQYF	TGTGCCAGCGGGCGGCCAGATACGCAGTATTTT
-	TRBV4-1	TRBJ1-3	-	CASSRVSGGGNTIYF	TGCGCCAGCAGCCGAGTCTCGGGAGGTGGAAACACCATATATTTT
-	TRBV7-9	TRBJ1-5	-	CASSSTGPQQPQHF	TGTGCCAGCAGCTCAACAGGGCCTCAACAGCCCCAGCATTTT
few	TRBV7-6	TRBJ2-5	-	CASSLAGWETQYF	TGTGCCAGCAGCTTAGCAGGGTGGGAGACCCAGTACTTC
-	TRBV9	TRBJ2-3	-	CASSVLADSTDTQYF	TGTGCCAGCAGCGTATTAGCGGATAGCACAGATACGCAGTATTTT
-	TRBV12-5	TRBJ2-1	TRBD2	CASAYEGSGGLTRYNEQFF	TGTGCTAGTGCCTATGAGGGTAGCGGGGGGCTTACGAGGTACAATGAGCAGTTCTTC
-	TRBV7-2	TRBJ1-1	TRBD1	CASSLAMRQGVGTEAFF	TGTGCCAGCAGCTTAGCTATGAGACAGGGTGTCGGCACTGAAGCTTTCTTT
-	TRBV2	TRBJ2-2	-	CASSEYAGVYGELFF	TGTGCCAGCAGTGAATATGCAGGGGTATACGGGGAGCTGTTTTTT
-	TRBV2	TRBJ2-7	TRBD1	CASRTGGPYEQYF	TGTGCCAGCAGAACAGGGGGGCCCTACGAGCAGTACTTC
-	TRBV12-3/TRBV12-4	TRBJ1-2	-	CASSLGSYGYTF	TGTGCCAGCAGTTTAGGGTCCTATGGCTACACCTTC
once	TRBV5-5	TRBJ2-1	-	CASSLGGGSTDNEQFF	TGTGCCAGCAGCTTGGGAGGGGGGTCCACCGACAATGAGCAGTTCTTC
-	TRBV18	TRBJ2-2	-	CASSPGGNTGELFF	TGTGCCAGCTCACCAGGAGGTAACACCGGGGAGCTGTTTTTT
-	TRBV5-1	TRBJ1-1	TRBD1	CASSLQGEYTEAFF	TGCGCCAGCAGCTTACAGGGGGAATATACTGAAGCTTTCTTT
few	TRBV5-8	TRBJ1-1	-	CASSLDSPHMNTEAFF	TGTGCCAGCAGCTTGGACTCCCCGCACATGAACACTGAAGCTTTCTTT
-	TRBV7-2	TRBJ1-1	-	CASSLNSESGTEAFF	TGTGCCAGCAGCCTAAACTCGGAATCGGGGACTGAAGCTTTCTTT
-	TRBV4-3	TRBJ1-2	-	CASSQDLEYGYTF	TGCGCCAGCAGCCAAGATTTGGAGTACGGCTACACCTTC
-	TRBV11-3	TRBJ2-5	TRBD2	CASSLGPGRETQYF	TGTGCCAGCAGCTTAGGTCCCGGGAGGGAGACCCAGTACTTC
-	TRBV5-8	TRBJ1-2	-	CASDPDSHNYGYTF	TGTGCCAGCGATCCGGACAGTCATAACTATGGCTACACCTTC
-	TRBV9	TRBJ1-1	-	CASSVDRNTEAFF	TGTGCCAGCAGCGTTGACAGGAACACTGAAGCTTTCTTT
-	TRBV10-1	TRBJ1-2	-	CATPTAQYYGYTF	TGCGCCACCCCGACGGCTCAATACTATGGCTACACCTTC
-	TRBV28	TRBJ1-3	-	CASSWRGGAGNTIYF	TGTGCCAGCAGTTGGAGGGGGGGCGCTGGAAACACCATATATTTT
-	TRBV9	TRBJ2-2	-	CASSVGGNGGELFF	TGTGCCAGCAGCGTAGGGGGTAATGGCGGGGAGCTGTTTTTT
once	TRBV19	TRBJ1-1	-	CASNPEGRLNTEAFF	TGTGCCAGTAACCCCGAGGGGCGCCTGAACACTGAAGCTTTCTTT
-	TRBV4-3	TRBJ2-6	-	CASSQDRTGYSGANVLTF	TGCGCCAGCAGCCAAGATAGAACAGGCTACTCTGGGGCCAACGTCCTGACTTTC
once	TRBV12-5	TRBJ2-1	-	CASGSTQGSSYNEQFF	TGTGCTAGTGGTTCGACCCAGGGGAGCTCCTACAATGAGCAGTTCTTC
-	TRBV30	TRBJ1-3	-	CAWRRDSSSGNTIYF	TGTGCCTGGAGACGGGACTCCAGCTCTGGAAACACCATATATTTT
-	TRBV20-1	TRBJ2-3	-	CSAPHPDTQYF	TGCAGTGCTCCTCACCCAGATACGCAGTATTTT
-	TRBV6-2/TRBV6-3	TRBJ1-5	TRBD1	CASSYPRTGLSNQPQHF	TGTGCCAGCAGTTACCCCCGGACAGGGCTTAGCAATCAGCCCCAGCATTTT
-	TRBV7-8	TRBJ1-1	-	CASSLEGGGFGAFF	TGTGCCAGCAGCTTAGAGGGAGGTGGATTCGGAGCTTTCTTT
few	TRBV7-9	TRBJ2-2	TRBD1	CAIRQGNTGELFF	TGTGCCATAAGACAGGGGAACACCGGGGAGCTGTTTTTT
few	TRBV5-4	TRBJ2-3	TRBD2	CASSLTSGPSTDTQYF	TGTGCCAGCAGCTTGACTAGCGGACCTTCCACAGATACGCAGTATTTT
-	TRBV5-4	TRBJ2-6	-	CASSLGRDLGGANVLTF	TGTGCCAGCAGTTTAGGACGGGACTTGGGTGGGGCCAACGTCCTGACTTTC
-	TRBV7-2	TRBJ1-4	-	CASSLNTFLIEKLFF	TGTGCCAGCAGCTTAAACACATTCCTTATTGAAAAACTGTTTTTT
-	TRBV6-6	TRBJ1-2	-	CASSYEATWGYTF	TGTGCCAGCAGTTATGAGGCGACCTGGGGCTACACCTTC
once	TRBV24-1	TRBJ2-2	-	CATQGHTGELFF	TGTGCCACCCAGGGTCACACCGGGGAGCTGTTTTTT
-	TRBV7-3	TRBJ2-3	TRBD2	CASSSRSSGAPGDTQYF	TGTGCCAGCAGCTCTCGCTCTAGCGGGGCACCGGGGGATACGCAGTATTTT